This is a list of T cell receptor beta chains from one sample in a study of Graves' ophthalmopathy and Graves' hyperthyroidism. TCRdb itself ran the multiplex PCR reads through MiXCR, one entry per CDR3 protein. The table lists more than 1,000,000 distinct CDR3 sequences, about 38% of them singletons. Input material: peripheral blood or thyroid tissue (not recorded which). The source is an adult man with Graves' hyperthyroidism. Each CDR3 is given with its conserved first and last residue. D genes are given only for firm matches. Clone size is not always given. Where it is, it says once, few, many or a class for expanded clones.

-,TRBJ1-6,TRBV20-1,13,TRBD1,TGCAGTGCCCCAGAGACAGGGGATTCACCCCTCCACTTT,CSAPETGDSPLHF
many,TRBJ1-1,TRBV9,15,-,TGTGCCAGCAGCGCAAACAGTGCGTTGAACACTGAAGCTTTCTTT,CASSANSALNTEAFF
-,TRBJ1-5,TRBV29-1,12,-,TGCATCAGCGGTATTAGCAATCAGCCCCAGCATTTT,CISGISNQPQHF
many,TRBJ2-7,TRBV11-2,17,-,TGTGCCAGCAGCTCCGGCCGAGTTACACAGGGACACTACGAGCAGTACTTC,CASSSGRVTQGHYEQYF
many,TRBJ2-2,TRBV2,16,TRBD2,TGTGCCAGCAGTGCCTGGACTAGCTTCAACACCGGGGAGCTGTTTTTT,CASSAWTSFNTGELFF
-,TRBJ1-1,TRBV20-1,11,-,TGCAGTTACCTGGGGGACACTGAAGCTTTCTTT,CSYLGDTEAFF
many,TRBJ2-7,TRBV12-3/TRBV12-4,14,-,TGTGCCAGCAGTTTAGCACAGGGACCTTACGAGCAGTACTTC,CASSLAQGPYEQYF
few,TRBJ2-7,TRBV20-1,15,-,TGCAGTGCTTTCCCTTCTTGGGGCGCCTCCTACGAGCAGTACTTC,CSAFPSWGASYEQYF
few,TRBJ1-4,TRBV4-1,14,-,TGCGCCAGCAGCCAAGGAACCGGGAAATCGGAAGGGTTTTTT,CASSQGTGKSEGFF
-,TRBJ2-7,TRBV28,14,-,TGTGCCAGCAGTTCGGGGTCACGGTCCTACGAGCAGTACTTC,CASSSGSRSYEQYF
-,TRBJ2-5,TRBV10-3,14,TRBD2,TGTGCTAGAACGGGAGGGGCTATACAAGAGACCCAGTACTTC,CARTGGAIQETQYF
many,TRBJ1-2,TRBV13,17,TRBD1,TGTGCCAGCAGCTTAGGCTTCGCGACAGGGCCCTTCGGAGGCTACACCTTC,CASSLGFATGPFGGYTF
-,TRBJ2-7,TRBV7-8,15,-,TGTGCCAGCAGCGTTGAAGTGGCAGGGTACTACGAGCAGTACTTC,CASSVEVAGYYEQYF
-,TRBJ2-7,TRBV9,16,TRBD1,TGTGCCAGCAGCGCCGGACAGGCGGCGGGCTCCTACGAGCAGTACTTC,CASSAGQAAGSYEQYF
few,TRBJ1-4,TRBV6-5,16,-,TGTGCCAGCAGTTACTCGCAGGGGACAACTAATGAAAAACTGTTTTTT,CASSYSQGTTNEKLFF
many,TRBJ2-7,TRBV9,12,-,TGTGCCAGCAGCGTGGGGGCAGGTGAGCAGTACTTC,CASSVGAGEQYF
few,TRBJ1-5,TRBV6-6,16,-,TGTGCCAGCGCAGAAACAGGGAAGGGTAGCAATCAGCCCCAGCATTTT,CASAETGKGSNQPQHF
many,TRBJ1-2,TRBV5-1,13,-,TGCGCCAGCAGCTTATCAGGGGATGCGGGCTACACCTTC,CASSLSGDAGYTF
-,TRBJ2-7,TRBV12-3/TRBV12-4,16,-,TGTGCCAGCAGTTTTGGCTGGGGCGAGGCTTACAACGAGCAGTACTTC,CASSFGWGEAYNEQYF
many,TRBJ1-5,TRBV7-8,13,-,TGTGCCAGCAGCTTTAAGGAGAATCAGCCCCAGCATTTT,CASSFKENQPQHF
few,TRBJ2-5,TRBV7-2,15,TRBD2,TGTGCCAGCAGCTTGCGAGCGGGATTACAAGAGACCCAGTACTTC,CASSLRAGLQETQYF
-,TRBJ1-1,TRBV15,13,TRBD1,TGTGCCACCTCAGACAGGGTTACCACTGAAGCTTTCTTT,CATSDRVTTEAFF
many,TRBJ2-5,TRBV15,12,-,TGTGCCACCAGCAGAGAAGGAAAAACCCAGTACTTC,CATSREGKTQYF
many,TRBJ1-4,TRBV20-1,14,TRBD1,TGCAGTGCTAGAGCCGGGACAGGGAACGAAAAACTGTTTTTT,CSARAGTGNEKLFF
-,TRBJ1-3,TRBV29-1,15,-,TGCAGCGTTGAATTTGGGGCGAACACTGGAAACACCATATATTTT,CSVEFGANTGNTIYF
few,TRBJ2-2,TRBV7-8,17,TRBD2,TGTGCCAGCACCGTAGAGGCGGGGGGGTACGACACCGGGGAGCTGTTTTTT,CASTVEAGGYDTGELFF
-,TRBJ1-3,TRBV7-2,15,-,TGTGCCAGCAGCGCGTACAAAGCCGGGCATCACACCATATATTTT,CASSAYKAGHHTIYF
-,TRBJ1-1,TRBV14,13,-,TGTGCCAGCAAGTTTTCGGGGAACACTGAAGCTTTCTTT,CASKFSGNTEAFF
many,TRBJ1-2,TRBV20-1,16,-,TGCAGTGCTAGAGCCTCCCCGGGACACGGAAACTATGGCTACACCTTC,CSARASPGHGNYGYTF
-,TRBJ2-2,TRBV7-9,17,-,TGTGCCAGCAGCTTTGGTTGGGGTCAGAAAAAGGACGGGGAGCTGTTTTTT,CASSFGWGQKKDGELFF
many,TRBJ1-1,TRBV29-1,11,-,TGCAGCGGTGCAGGGGCTGGTGAAGCTTTCTTT,CSGAGAGEAFF
-,TRBJ2-7,TRBV5-5,17,-,TGCGCCAGCAGCCAGGCCCCCACTAGGACGAGCTCCTACGAGCAGTACTTC,CASSQAPTRTSSYEQYF
-,TRBJ2-5,TRBV15,16,TRBD2,TGTGCCACCAGCAGTACGACTAGCGGGAGCCAAGAGACCCAGTACTTC,CATSSTTSGSQETQYF
-,TRBJ1-3,TRBV20-1,14,-,TGCAGTGCCGGAGACAGGCGCTCTGGAAACACCATATATTTT,CSAGDRRSGNTIYF
-,TRBJ1-4,TRBV7-9,18,TRBD1,TGTGCCAGCAGCTTAGAAAGCCCCGGGACAGGGTGGTATGAAAAACTGTTTTTT,CASSLESPGTGWYEKLFF
-,TRBJ2-7,TRBV11-1,16,TRBD1,TGTGCCAGCAGCTTAGTTGGGGGACAGGTGACCTACGAGCAGTACTTC,CASSLVGGQVTYEQYF
-,TRBJ2-2,TRBV4-1,17,TRBD2,TGTGCCAGCAGCCGCCGACTAGCGGGAATGAACACCGGGGAGCTGTTTTTT,CASSRRLAGMNTGELFF
-,TRBJ2-5,TRBV20-1,16,TRBD2,TGCAGTGGCTTGAGGACTAGCGGGGGGGCTTGGGAGACCCAGTACTTC,CSGLRTSGGAWETQYF
-,TRBJ2-7,TRBV30,14,-,TGTGCCTCGCGAGTCAGGGGGGCGTTGTACGAGCAGTACTTC,CASRVRGALYEQYF
-,TRBJ1-3,TRBV29-1,13,TRBD1,TGCAGCGTTGTCACAGGGGCGATAACTGCCTTATATTTT,CSVVTGAITALYF
-,TRBJ1-3,TRBV10-3,17,TRBD1,TGTGCCAGCAGTTACTCGCGACAGGGATACTCTGGAAACACCATATATTTT,CASSYSRQGYSGNTIYF
many,TRBJ2-2,TRBV20-1,13,-,TGCAGTGCTACGGCGGGGATCGCCGGGGAGCTGTTTTTT,CSATAGIAGELFF
many,TRBJ1-1,TRBV20-1,14,-,TGCAGTGCTAGTGCAGGGACACGGAACACTGAAGCTTTCTTT,CSASAGTRNTEAFF